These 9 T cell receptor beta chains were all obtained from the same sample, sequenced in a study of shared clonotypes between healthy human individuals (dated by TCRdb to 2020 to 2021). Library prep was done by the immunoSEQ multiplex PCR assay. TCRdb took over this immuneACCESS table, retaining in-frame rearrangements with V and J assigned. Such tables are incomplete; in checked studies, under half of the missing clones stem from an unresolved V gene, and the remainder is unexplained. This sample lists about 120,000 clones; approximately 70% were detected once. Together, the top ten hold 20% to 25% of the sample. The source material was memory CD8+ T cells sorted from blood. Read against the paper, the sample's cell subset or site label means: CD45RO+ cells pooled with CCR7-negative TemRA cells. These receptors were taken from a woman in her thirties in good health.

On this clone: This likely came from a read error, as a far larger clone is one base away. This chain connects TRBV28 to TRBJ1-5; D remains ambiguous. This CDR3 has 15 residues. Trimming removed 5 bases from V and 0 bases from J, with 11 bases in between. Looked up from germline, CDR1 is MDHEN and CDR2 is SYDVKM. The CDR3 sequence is CASSPYLYSNQPQHF. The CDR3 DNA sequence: TGTGCCAGCAGTCCGTACTTGTATAGCAATCAGCCCCAGCATTTT.

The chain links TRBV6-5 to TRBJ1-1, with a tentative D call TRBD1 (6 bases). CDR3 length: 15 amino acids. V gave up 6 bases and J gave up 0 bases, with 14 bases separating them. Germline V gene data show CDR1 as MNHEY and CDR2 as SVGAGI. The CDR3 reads CASSGMRDMNTEAFF. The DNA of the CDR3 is TGTGCCAGCAGCGGGATGCGGGACATGAACACTGAAGCTTTCTTT.

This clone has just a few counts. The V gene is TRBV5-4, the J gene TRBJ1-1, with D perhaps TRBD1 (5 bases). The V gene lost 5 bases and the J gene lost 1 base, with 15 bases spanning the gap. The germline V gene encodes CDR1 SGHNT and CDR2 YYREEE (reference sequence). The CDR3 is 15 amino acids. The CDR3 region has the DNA TGTGCCAGCAGTTCGGGGCGGGGTTGGAACACTGAAGCTTTCTTT. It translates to CASSSGRGWNTEAFF.

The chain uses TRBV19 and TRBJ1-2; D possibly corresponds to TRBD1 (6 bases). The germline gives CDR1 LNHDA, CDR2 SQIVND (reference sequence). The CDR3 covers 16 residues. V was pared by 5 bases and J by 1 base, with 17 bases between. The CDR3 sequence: CASSPPGHSLNYGYTF. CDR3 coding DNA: TGTGCCAGTAGTCCTCCGGGACACAGTCTTAACTATGGCTACACCTTC.

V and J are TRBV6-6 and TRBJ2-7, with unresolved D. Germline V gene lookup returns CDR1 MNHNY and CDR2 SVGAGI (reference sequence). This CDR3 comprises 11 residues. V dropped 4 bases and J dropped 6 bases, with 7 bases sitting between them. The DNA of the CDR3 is TGTGCCAGCAGTTCCGGCGCCGAGCAGTACTTC. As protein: CASSSGAEQYF.

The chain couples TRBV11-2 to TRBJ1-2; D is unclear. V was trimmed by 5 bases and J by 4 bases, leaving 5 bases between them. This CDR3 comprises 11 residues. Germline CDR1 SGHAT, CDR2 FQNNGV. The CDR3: CASSPIYGYTF. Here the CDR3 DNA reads TGTGCCAGCAGCCCGATCTATGGCTACACCTTC.

For the CDR3, the DNA is TGTGCCAGCAGCGGAGTCGGGACTACCCCCACAGATACGCAGTATTTT. Encoded protein: CASSGVGTTPTDTQYF. J is TRBJ2-3 and V is TRBV28, with 7 bases that match TRBD2. The CDR3 extends over 16 amino acids. Trimming cost V 6 bases and J 2 bases; bases outside gene matches: 11. CDR1 MDHEN and CDR2 SYDVKM come from the germline V gene.

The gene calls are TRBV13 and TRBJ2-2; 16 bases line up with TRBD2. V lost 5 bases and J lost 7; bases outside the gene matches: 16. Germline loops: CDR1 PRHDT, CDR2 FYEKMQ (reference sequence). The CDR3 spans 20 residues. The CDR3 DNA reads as TGTGCCAGCAGCCCGCGGGGGACTAGCGGGAGGGCGGATCGGGACGGGGAGCTGTTTTTT. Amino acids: CASSPRGTSGRADRDGELFF. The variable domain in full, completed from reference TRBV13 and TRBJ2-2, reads AAGVIQSPRHLIKEKRETATLKCYPIPRHDTVYWYQQGPGQDPQFLISFYEKMQSDKGSIPDRFSAQQFSDYHSELNMSSLELGDSALYFCASSPRGTSGRADRDGELFFGEGSRLTVL.

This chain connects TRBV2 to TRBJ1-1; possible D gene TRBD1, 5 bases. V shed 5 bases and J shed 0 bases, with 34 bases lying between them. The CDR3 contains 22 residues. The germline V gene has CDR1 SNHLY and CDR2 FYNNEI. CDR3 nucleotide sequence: TGTGCCAGCAGTTATACCCCAGGACGTCTTTACGGGGCCCACAAACTGAACACTGAAGCTTTCTTT. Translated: CASSYTPGRLYGAHKLNTEAFF.